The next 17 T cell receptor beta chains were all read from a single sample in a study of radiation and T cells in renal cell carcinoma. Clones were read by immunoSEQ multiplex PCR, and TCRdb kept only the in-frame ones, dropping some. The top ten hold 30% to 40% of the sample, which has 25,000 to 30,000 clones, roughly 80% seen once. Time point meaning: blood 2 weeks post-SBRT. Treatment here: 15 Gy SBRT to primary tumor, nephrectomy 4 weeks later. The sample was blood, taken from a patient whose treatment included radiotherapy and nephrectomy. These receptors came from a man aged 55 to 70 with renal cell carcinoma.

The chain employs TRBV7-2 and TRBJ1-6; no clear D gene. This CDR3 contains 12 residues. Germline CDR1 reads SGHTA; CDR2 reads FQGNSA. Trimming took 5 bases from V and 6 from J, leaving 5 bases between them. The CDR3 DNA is TGTGCCAGCAGCCGTTTTAATTCACCCCTCCACTTT. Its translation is CASSRFNSPLHF.

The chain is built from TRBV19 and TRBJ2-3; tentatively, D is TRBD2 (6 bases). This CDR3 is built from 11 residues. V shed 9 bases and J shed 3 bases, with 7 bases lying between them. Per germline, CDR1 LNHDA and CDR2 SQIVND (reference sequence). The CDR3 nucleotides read TGTGCCAGCGGGGGAACAGATACGCAGTATTTT. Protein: CASGGTDTQYF.

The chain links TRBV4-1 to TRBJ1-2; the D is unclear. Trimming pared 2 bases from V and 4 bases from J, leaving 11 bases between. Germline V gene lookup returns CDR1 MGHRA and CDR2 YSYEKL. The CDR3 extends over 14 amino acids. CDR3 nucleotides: TGCGCCAGCAGCCAATACGCAGGAGTCTATGGCTACACCTTC. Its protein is CASSQYAGVYGYTF.

The CDR3 sequence is CASGLTFWTGNLSYNEQFF. The CDR3 DNA reads TGTGCTAGTGGTTTGACCTTCTGGACAGGCAATTTATCCTACAATGAGCAGTTCTTC. The chain carries TRBV12-5 and TRBJ2-1; 7 nucleotides align to TRBD1. V lost 2 bases to trimming and J lost 1 base; unmatched junction nucleotides: 14. CDR3 length: 19 residues. Germline V gives CDR1 LGHNT, CDR2 FRNRAP.

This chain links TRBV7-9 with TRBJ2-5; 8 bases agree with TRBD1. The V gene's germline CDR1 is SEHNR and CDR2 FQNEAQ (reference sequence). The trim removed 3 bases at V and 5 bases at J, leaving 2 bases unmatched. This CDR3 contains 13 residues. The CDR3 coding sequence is TGTGCCAGCAGCTTTGGACAGGGTGAGACCCAGTACTTC. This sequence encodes CASSFGQGETQYF.

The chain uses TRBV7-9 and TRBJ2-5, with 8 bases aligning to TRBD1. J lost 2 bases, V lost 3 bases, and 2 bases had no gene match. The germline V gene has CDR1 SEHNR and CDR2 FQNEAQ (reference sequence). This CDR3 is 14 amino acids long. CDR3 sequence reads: CASSLYRGQETQYF. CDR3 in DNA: TGTGCCAGCAGCTTGTACAGGGGGCAAGAGACCCAGTACTTC.

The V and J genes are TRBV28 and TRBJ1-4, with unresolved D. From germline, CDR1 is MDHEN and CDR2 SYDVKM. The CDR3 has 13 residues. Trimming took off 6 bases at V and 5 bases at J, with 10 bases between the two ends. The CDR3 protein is CASSRGSNEKLFF. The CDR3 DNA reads TGTGCCAGCAGCCGAGGATCCAATGAAAAACTGTTTTTT.

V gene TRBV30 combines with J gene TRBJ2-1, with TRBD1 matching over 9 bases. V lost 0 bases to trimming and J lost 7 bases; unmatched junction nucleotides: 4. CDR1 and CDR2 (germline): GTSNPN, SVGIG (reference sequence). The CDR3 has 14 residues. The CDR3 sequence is CAWSVLGTGNEQFF. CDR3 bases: TGTGCCTGGAGTGTACTAGGGACAGGGAATGAGCAGTTCTTC.

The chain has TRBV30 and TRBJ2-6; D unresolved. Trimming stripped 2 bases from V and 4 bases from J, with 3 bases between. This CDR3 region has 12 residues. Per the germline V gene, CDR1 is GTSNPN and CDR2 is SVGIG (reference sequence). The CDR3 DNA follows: TGTGCCTGGAGTACGGGGGCCAACGTCCTGACTTTC. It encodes CAWSTGANVLTF.

The CDR3 nucleotides read TGTGCCAGCAGCTTTTTCGCTGGGGCCAACGTCCTGACTTTC. Protein product: CASSFFAGANVLTF. The chain is built from TRBV2 and TRBJ2-6; D call uncertain. The germline V and J ends were trimmed by 6 bases and 2 bases, with 8 bases remaining between them. Germline lookup yields CDR1 SNHLY and CDR2 FYNNEI. CDR3 length: 14 residues.

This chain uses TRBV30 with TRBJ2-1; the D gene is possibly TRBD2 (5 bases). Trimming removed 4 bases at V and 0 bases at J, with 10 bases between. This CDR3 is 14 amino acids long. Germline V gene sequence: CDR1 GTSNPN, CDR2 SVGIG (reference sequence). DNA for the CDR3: TGTGCCTGGATGGGAGAGCTCTCCTACAATGAGCAGTTCTTC. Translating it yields CAWMGELSYNEQFF. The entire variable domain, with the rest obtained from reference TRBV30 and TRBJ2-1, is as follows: SQTIHQWPATLVQPVGSPLSLECTVEGTSNPNLYWYRQAAGRGLQLLFYSVGIGQISSEVPQNLSASRPQDRQFILSSKKLLLSDSGFYLCAWMGELSYNEQFFGPGTRLTVL.

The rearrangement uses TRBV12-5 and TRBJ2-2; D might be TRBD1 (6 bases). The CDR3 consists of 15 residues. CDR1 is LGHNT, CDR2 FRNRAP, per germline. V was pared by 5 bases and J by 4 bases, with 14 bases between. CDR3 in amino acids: CASGPTRQATGELFF. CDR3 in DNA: TGTGCTAGTGGTCCGACACGACAGGCCACCGGGGAGCTGTTTTTT. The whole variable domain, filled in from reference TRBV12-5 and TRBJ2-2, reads DARVTQTPRHKVTEMGQEVTMRCQPILGHNTVFWYRQTMMQGLELLAYFRNRAPLDDSGMPKDRFSAEMPDATLATLKIQPSEPRDSAVYFCASGPTRQATGELFFGEGSRLTVL.

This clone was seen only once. The chain's CDR3 is CASSLGSAYEQYF. Here the CDR3 DNA reads TGTGCCAGCAGCTTGGGTTCTGCTTACGAGCAGTACTTC. The chain recombines TRBV5-4 with TRBJ2-5; D not certain. The DNA end favors TRBJ2-7, so the J call may be wrong. CDR1 SGHNT and CDR2 YYREEE come from the germline V gene (reference sequence). The CDR3 has 13 residues.

The CDR3 region has the DNA TGTGCCAGCTCACCACCGGGCAGGGCTTCTGGAAACACCATATATTTT. Translating gives CASSPPGRASGNTIYF. The J gene is TRBJ1-3, the V gene TRBV18; the D gene is possibly TRBD1 (5 bases). CDR1 KGHSH and CDR2 LQKENI come from the germline V gene. There are 16 residues in the CDR3. Trimming removed 0 bases at V and 1 base at J, with 10 bases between. The full variable domain, completed using reference TRBV18 and TRBJ1-3, is NAGVMQNPRHLVRRRGQEARLRCSPMKGHSHVYWYRQLPEEGLKFMVYLQKENIIDESGMPKERFSAEFPKEGPSILRIQQVVRGDSAAYFCASSPPGRASGNTIYFGEGSWLTVV.

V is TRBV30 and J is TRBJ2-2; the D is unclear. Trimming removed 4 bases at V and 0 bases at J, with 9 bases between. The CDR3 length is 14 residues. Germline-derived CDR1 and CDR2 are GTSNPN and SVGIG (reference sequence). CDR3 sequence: CAWIGYANTGELFF. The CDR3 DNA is TGTGCCTGGATCGGATATGCGAACACCGGGGAGCTGTTTTTT.

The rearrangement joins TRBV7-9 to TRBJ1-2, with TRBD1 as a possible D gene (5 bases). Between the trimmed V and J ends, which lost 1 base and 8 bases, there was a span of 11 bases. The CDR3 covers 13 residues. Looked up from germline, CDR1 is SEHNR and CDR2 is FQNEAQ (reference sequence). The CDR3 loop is CASSLEVGRGYTF. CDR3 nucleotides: TGTGCCAGCAGCTTAGAGGTGGGGCGCGGCTACACCTTC.

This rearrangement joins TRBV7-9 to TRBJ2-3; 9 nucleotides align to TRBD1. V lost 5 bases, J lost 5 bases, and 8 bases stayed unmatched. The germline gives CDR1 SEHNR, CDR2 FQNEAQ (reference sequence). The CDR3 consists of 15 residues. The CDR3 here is CASSVGQGPEDTQYF. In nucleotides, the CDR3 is TGTGCCAGCAGCGTCGGACAGGGGCCCGAAGATACGCAGTATTTT.